This T cell receptor beta chain was retrieved from a study of monozygotic twins with cystic fibrosis. For the study at large: With about 16 PCR cycles, barcoded libraries came from around 3 micrograms of fragmented DNA. Study-wide points: Clonality was generally low (median about 0.0097), higher in the most severe patients. No link emerged between shared CDR3 counts and age, concordance or severity. J usage was most co-twin-similar in 8 of 16 pairs, V in 13.

About this clone itself: The antigen is not known.

Germline V gene sequence: CDR1 SNHLY, CDR2 FYNNEI. The CDR3 loop spans 15 amino acids. V shed 6 bases, J shed 3 bases, and the junction held 7 bases outside the gene matches. Clones were sequenced by immunoSEQ multiplex PCR, and TCRdb holds only the in-frame ones, with some missing. The top ten clones hold approximately 1% of a sample with 34,000 or so clones, approximately 92% of them seen once. The clonotype was recovered from a girl aged 2 to 9 with cystic fibrosis. The chain uses TRBV2 and TRBJ2-7; 11 bases are shared with TRBD1. The specimen sequenced was blood. In DNA, the CDR3 is TGTGCCAGCAGCGAACCCGGGACAGGGGGCTACGAGCAGTACTTC. This encodes CASSEPGTGGYEQYF.